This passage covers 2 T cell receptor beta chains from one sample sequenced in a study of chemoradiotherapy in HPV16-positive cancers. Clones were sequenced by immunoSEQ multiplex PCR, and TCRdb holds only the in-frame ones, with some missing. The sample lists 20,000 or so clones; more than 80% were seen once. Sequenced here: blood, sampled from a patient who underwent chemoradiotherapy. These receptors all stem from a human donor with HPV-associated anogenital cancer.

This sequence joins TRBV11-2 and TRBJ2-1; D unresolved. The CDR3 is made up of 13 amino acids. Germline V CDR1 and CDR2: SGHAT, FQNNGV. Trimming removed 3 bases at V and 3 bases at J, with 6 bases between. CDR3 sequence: CASSFEFYNEQFF. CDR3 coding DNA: TGTGCCAGCAGCTTTGAATTCTACAATGAGCAGTTCTTC.

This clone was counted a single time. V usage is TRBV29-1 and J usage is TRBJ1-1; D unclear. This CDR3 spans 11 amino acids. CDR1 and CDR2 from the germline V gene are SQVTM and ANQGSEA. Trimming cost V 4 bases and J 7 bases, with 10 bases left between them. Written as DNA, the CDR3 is TGCAGCGTTGGGCATGCCTTTGAAGCTTTCTTT. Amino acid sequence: CSVGHAFEAFF.